This note documents a single T cell receptor (beta chain) sequence. What it recognizes is unknown. This sample is drawn from a study of beta chain features in type 1 diabetes. Averaging around 110 mL, one heparinised blood draw came from each individual donor. Based on CD45RO/CCR7/CD25/CD127/CD95/CD27, CD4+ regulatory, stem cell-like memory, naive and central memory cells were sorted. Study-wide points: Type 1 diabetes patients had moderately but significantly shorter TCRB CDR3s in all four CD4+ subsets.

Of the isolated RNA, all was reverse transcribed, and so the sequenced material was expressed TCRB transcripts. The read count averaged about 3.6 million across naive, central memory and regulatory T cell samples. Sequencing was performed with immunoSEQ multiplex PCR; in TCRdb, only in-frame clones are kept and a portion is missing. The sample includes over 300,000 clones, roughly a tenth of them seen just once. The clonotype originates from a man aged 25 to 40 with type 1 diabetes. The sequenced sample consisted of central memory CD4+ T cells from blood.

CDR3 residues: CAWSIQNYGYTF. CDR3 DNA sequence: TGTGCCTGGAGTATACAGAACTATGGCTACACCTTC. The chain is built from TRBV30 and TRBJ1-2; D ambiguous. Between the trimmed V and J ends, which lost 2 bases and 2 bases, there was a span of 6 bases. This CDR3 spans 12 amino acids. Germline assignment: CDR1 GTSNPN and CDR2 SVGIG (reference sequence). Full variable domain (missing parts from reference TRBV30 and TRBJ1-2): SQTIHQWPATLVQPVGSPLSLECTVEGTSNPNLYWYRQAAGRGLQLLFYSVGIGQISSEVPQNLSASRPQDRQFILSSKKLLLSDSGFYLCAWSIQNYGYTFGSGTRLTVV.